Presented here are 15 T cell receptor beta chains from one specimen sequenced in a study of shared clonotypes between healthy human individuals. CD8 cells regarded as naive lacked CD45RO, were positively chosen for CCR7, and omitted terminally differentiated effector memory CD45RA+ cells. TCRdb's table, derived via immunoSEQ multiplex PCR, lists solely in-frame clones and lacks some. The table includes millions of clones, over 85% detected once. The sequenced sample was naive CD8+ T cells sorted from blood. The receptors stem from a man between 18 and 29 years old in good health.

V and J are TRBV6-6 and TRBJ2-1; 8 nucleotides agree with TRBD2. V trimming: 6 bases; J trimming: 9 bases; junction bases outside the gene matches: 10. The CDR3 consists of 14 residues. The germline V gene has CDR1 MNHNY and CDR2 SVGAGI (reference sequence). CDR3 sequence: CASRFVSGKGEQFF. For the CDR3, the DNA is TGTGCCAGCAGGTTCGTTAGCGGGAAGGGTGAGCAGTTCTTC.

V gene TRBV21-1 combines with J gene TRBJ2-7. TRBV21-1 is recorded as a pseudogene. This CDR3 contains 15 residues. For the CDR3, the DNA is TGTGCCAGCAGCAATGACTGGGAACGGTGCTACGAGCAGTACTTC. Translated, it gives CASSNDWERCYEQYF.

The chain has TRBV4-1 and TRBJ2-7, with TRBD2 identical over 9 bases. The CDR3 is 14 residues long. Trimming took 7 bases from V and 5 from J; bases not matched to a gene: 9. Germline V gives CDR1 MGHRA, CDR2 YSYEKL. CDR3 DNA sequence: TGCGCCAGCACACCGTTTAGCGGGAGCCACGAGCAGTACTTC. This sequence encodes CASTPFSGSHEQYF.

Points on this clone: This specimen includes other DNA sequences encoding the same CDR3. J is TRBJ2-7 and V is TRBV30, with TRBD1 identical over 10 bases. The CDR3 loop spans 12 amino acids. After removal of 5 bases from V and 2 bases from J, the junction contained 0 bases not matched to a gene. Germline loops: CDR1 GTSNPN, CDR2 SVGIG (reference sequence). CDR3 amino acids: CAWGQGAYEQYF. The CDR3 nucleotides are TGTGCCTGGGGACAGGGGGCCTACGAGCAGTACTTC.

This clone appeared a few times. The same CDR3 is also encoded by other DNA sequences in this sample. This chain connects TRBV27 to TRBJ1-5, with 10 bases that match TRBD1. The CDR3 runs 15 residues. V was pared by 5 bases and J by 3 bases, with 4 bases of the junction left unmatched. Germline V lookup: CDR1 MNHEY, CDR2 SMNVEV (reference sequence). CDR3 DNA sequence: TGTGCCAGCAGTCTGGGACAGGGGATCAATCAGCCCCAGCATTTT. Translation gives CASSLGQGINQPQHF.

The chain joins TRBV19 to TRBJ1-6; D gene unclear. The CDR3 is 14 amino acids. CDR1 and CDR2 from the germline V gene are LNHDA and SQIVND (reference sequence). Trimming pared 5 bases from V and 9 bases from J, leaving 14 bases between. This chain's CDR3 is CASSPRGTSSPLHF. The CDR3 nucleotides are TGTGCCAGTAGTCCCCGCGGCACTTCTTCACCCCTCCACTTT.

V gene TRBV5-4 combines with J gene TRBJ1-3; no clear D gene. Trimming removed 1 base from V and 2 bases from J, with 13 bases in between. The CDR3 has 16 amino acids. Germline values: CDR1 SGHNT, CDR2 YYREEE (reference sequence). CDR3 DNA: TGTGCCAGCAGCTTGAGTGACATAGACCCTGGAAACACCATATATTTT. Encoded protein: CASSLSDIDPGNTIYF.

Of note for this clone: Other DNA sequences in the sample encode the same CDR3. The chain is built from TRBV27 and TRBJ1-4; no firm D call. From germline, CDR1 is MNHEY and CDR2 SMNVEV (reference sequence). The CDR3 extends over 14 amino acids. V lost 3 bases and J 3 bases, leaving 8 bases between the germline ends. In DNA form, the CDR3 reads TGTGCCAGCAGTTTCGGCGGGGCTAATGAAAAACTGTTTTTT. It encodes CASSFGGANEKLFF.

V gene TRBV14 combines with J gene TRBJ2-7; no definite D call. The CDR3 sequence is 14 residues long. The V and J ends lost 0 bases and 2 bases respectively, with 8 bases between them. CDR1 SGHDN and CDR2 FVKESK come from the germline V gene. CDR3 DNA: TGTGCCAGCAGCCAAGAGGGGTCCACCTACGAGCAGTACTTC. Protein product: CASSQEGSTYEQYF.

V gene TRBV6-5 combines with J gene TRBJ2-7; 12 nucleotides agree with TRBD1. The V gene end was trimmed by 0 bases and the J gene end by 7 bases; junction bases not matched to a gene: 4. The germline CDR1 and CDR2 sequences are MNHEY and SVGAGI. The CDR3 runs to 15 residues. The CDR3 DNA is TGTGCCAGCAGTTACTCAGGGACAGGGGGCGAGGAGCAGTACTTC. Its protein is CASSYSGTGGEEQYF.

The chain has TRBV2 and TRBJ2-4, with D perhaps given as TRBD1 or TRBD2 (5 bases each). This CDR3 spans 18 amino acids. The V gene lost 5 bases and the J gene lost 5 bases, with 25 bases spanning the gap. Germline loops: CDR1 SNHLY, CDR2 FYNNEI. The CDR3 reads CASSNQITLGVLQNIQYF. In DNA, the CDR3 is TGTGCCAGCAGTAATCAAATTACTTTGGGGGTTCTCCAAAACATTCAGTACTTC. The complete variable domain, with remaining parts taken from reference TRBV2 and TRBJ2-4, reads EPEVTQTPSHQVTQMGQEVILRCVPISNHLYFYWYRQILGQKVEFLVSFYNNEISEKSEIFDDQFSVERPDGSNFTLKIRSTKLEDSAMYFCASSNQITLGVLQNIQYFGAGTRLSVL.

This rearrangement joins TRBV9 to TRBJ2-1; D possibly corresponds to TRBD1 (6 bases). The germline V and J ends were trimmed by 1 base and 10 bases, with 6 bases remaining between them. This CDR3 is built from 11 residues. CDR1 is SGDLS, CDR2 YYNGEE, per germline. CDR3 sequence: CASSVQGEQFF. The DNA of the CDR3 is TGTGCCAGCAGCGTACAGGGGGAGCAGTTCTTC.

This rearrangement joins TRBV2 to TRBJ2-1; no reliable D call. CDR1 and CDR2 from the germline V gene are SNHLY and FYNNEI. The V end was cut by 8 bases, the J end by 6 bases, with 8 bases between. The CDR3 consists of 11 residues. The CDR3 loop reads CASSSGNEQFF. CDR3 DNA: TGTGCCAGCTCTTCGGGCAATGAGCAGTTCTTC.

The chain is built from TRBV28 and TRBJ1-4, with no clear D. Trimming cost V 4 bases and J 0 bases, with 12 bases left between them. This CDR3 region has 16 residues. Germline CDR1 MDHEN, CDR2 SYDVKM. The CDR3 region is CASSSPPRATNEKLFF. The CDR3 bases are TGTGCCAGCAGTTCTCCCCCGCGGGCAACTAATGAAAAACTGTTTTTT. Supplemented by reference TRBV28 and TRBJ1-4, the full variable domain reads DVKVTQSSRYLVKRTGEKVFLECVQDMDHENMFWYRQDPGLGLRLIYFSYDVKMKEKGDIPEGYSVSREKKERFSLILESASTNQTSMYLCASSSPPRATNEKLFFGSGTQLSVL.

The V call is TRBV7-6, the J call TRBJ1-1; D unresolved. The V gene's germline CDR1 is SGHVS and CDR2 FNYEAQ. The V and J ends lost 1 base and 1 base respectively, with 7 bases between them. CDR3 size: 14 residues. Here the CDR3 DNA reads TGTGCCAGCAGCTTAGTTGCGGAGAACACTGAAGCTTTCTTT. It yields the protein CASSLVAENTEAFF.